What follows are 27 T cell receptor beta chains derived from one specimen sequenced in a study of regulatory T cells in long-lasting Graves disease. Investigators prepared the TCR beta libraries by applying iRepertoire HTBI primers and Arm-PCR of CDR3 regions. TCRdb re-called the multiplex PCR reads through MiXCR, storing one row per CDR3 protein. The sample comprises 400,000 to 500,000 distinct CDR3 sequences, about 15% of which are singletons, and over 15% rests with the top ten. Regarding time point: newly diagnosed GD, antithyroid drugs for less than 3 months. The TCR library was prepared using RNA isolated from PBMCs. Another study also made use of these data, one on T cells in Graves' hyperthyroidism and ophthalmopathy.

The sequencing used peripheral blood mononuclear cells (PBMCs), collected at new diagnosis, from a patient treated with antithyroid drugs. The receptors originated from a woman in her twenties or thirties with Graves disease.

This clonotype was seen a handful of times. This sequence joins TRBV2 and TRBJ1-1, with TRBD1 as a possible D gene (5 bases). V was shortened by 3 bases and J by 3 bases, with 11 bases between the two germline ends. The CDR3 is 14 residues long. Germline V gene data show CDR1 as SNHLY and CDR2 as FYNNEI. CDR3 protein: CASSEKGLDTEAFF. The CDR3, as DNA: TGTGCCAGCAGTGAGAAGGGGCTCGACACTGAAGCTTTCTTT. Full variable domain (missing parts from reference TRBV2 and TRBJ1-1): EPEVTQTPSHQVTQMGQEVILRCVPISNHLYFYWYRQILGQKVEFLVSFYNNEISEKSEIFDDQFSVERPDGSNFTLKIRSTKLEDSAMYFCASSEKGLDTEAFFGQGTRLTVV.

The chain carries TRBV12-3 or TRBV12-4 and TRBJ2-7; D gene unclear. This CDR3 has 12 residues. Trimming stripped 8 bases from V and 6 bases from J, with 14 bases between. CDR3 region: CASGLPVGEQYF. The DNA of the CDR3 is TGTGCCAGCGGCTTGCCGGTTGGCGAGCAGTACTTC.

This clonotype was detected ten times or more. The chain recombines TRBV19 with TRBJ2-3; 9 bases match TRBD1. Germline loops: CDR1 LNHDA, CDR2 SQIVND (reference sequence). Losses at the gene ends were 7 bases for V and 5 bases for J; bases not matched to a gene: 13. This CDR3 spans 16 amino acids. For the CDR3, the DNA is TGTGCCAGTATAACGACGGACAGGGGAGGCAGAGATACGCAGTATTTT. Translated, it gives CASITTDRGGRDTQYF.

This clonotype was counted only a few times. V and J are TRBV7-8 and TRBJ2-4, with a weak D call TRBD2 (6 bases). The CDR3 runs 17 residues. Trimming shortened V by 1 base and J by 0 bases, and 13 bases separated the two germline ends. CDR1 is SGHVS, CDR2 FQNEAQ, per germline. CDR3 residues: CASSLVRGGIAKNIQYF. For the CDR3, the DNA is TGTGCCAGCAGCTTAGTTAGAGGAGGGATAGCCAAAAACATTCAGTACTTC.

This clonotype appeared many times. This rearrangement joins TRBV27 to TRBJ1-1; no clear D gene. Trimming stripped 2 bases from V and 2 bases from J, with 9 bases between. The CDR3 consists of 14 residues. Germline V gene data show CDR1 as MNHEY and CDR2 as SMNVEV (reference sequence). CDR3 sequence (DNA): TGTGCCAGCAGTTTAGCCCTCCAAAACACTGAAGCTTTCTTT. This gives the protein CASSLALQNTEAFF.

This clonotype has at least ten counts. The chain couples TRBV12-3 or TRBV12-4 to TRBJ2-1; weak D call: TRBD2 (6 bases). Trimming stripped 4 bases from V and 6 bases from J, with 13 bases between. The CDR3 spans 14 residues. The CDR3 DNA follows: TGTGCCAGCAGTTCCGGGACTCTTCGCAATGAGCAGTTCTTC. It is translated as CASSSGTLRNEQFF.

This clonotype showed up many times. V and J are TRBV6-5 and TRBJ2-7; the match to TRBD2 covers 10 bases. CDR3 length: 16 amino acids. V shed 0 bases and J 4 bases; nucleotides not matched to a gene: 6. Germline assignment: CDR1 MNHEY and CDR2 SVGAGI. The CDR3 region is CASSYSASSGGYEQYF. As DNA, the CDR3 is TGTGCCAGCAGTTACTCTGCGTCTAGCGGGGGATACGAGCAGTACTTC.

V gene TRBV7-3 combines with J gene TRBJ1-3, with D unclear. Per the germline V gene, CDR1 is SGHTA and CDR2 is FQGTGA. This CDR3 region has 14 residues. V was shortened by 2 bases and J by 4 bases, with 9 bases between the two germline ends. The CDR3 nucleotides read TGTGCCAGCAGCTTAGGACCCCTCGGAAACACCATATATTTT. Protein: CASSLGPLGNTIYF. The variable domain in full, completed from reference TRBV7-3 and TRBJ1-3, reads GAGVSQTPSNKVTEKGKYVELRCDPISGHTALYWYRQSLGQGPEFLIYFQGTGAADDSGLPNDRFFAVRPEGSVSTLKIQRTERGDSAVYLCASSLGPLGNTIYFGEGSWLTVV.

The sample holds many counts of this clonotype. The chain recombines TRBV7-9 with TRBJ2-7, with 7 bases matching TRBD1. The CDR3 spans 15 residues. Unmatched junction bases numbered 10, after V lost 5 bases and J lost 3 bases. Germline CDR1 reads SEHNR; CDR2 reads FQNEAQ (reference sequence). The CDR3 reads CASSEEQGNDYEQYF. The CDR3 bases are TGTGCCAGCAGCGAGGAACAGGGGAACGACTACGAGCAGTACTTC.

There are many counts of this clonotype. This sequence joins TRBV24-1 and TRBJ2-1; the D gene is possibly TRBD2 (5 bases). Per germline, CDR1 KGHDR and CDR2 SFDVKD. Trimming pared 3 bases from V and 7 bases from J, leaving 15 bases between. The CDR3 covers 15 residues. In DNA, the CDR3 is TGTGCCACCAGTGATATTTGGGAGTCGAGGAATGAGCAGTTCTTC. As protein: CATSDIWESRNEQFF.

Only a few counts were recorded for this clonotype. This chain uses TRBV30 with TRBJ1-1, with unresolved D. The CDR3 spans 14 residues. V was cut by 2 bases and J by 4 bases, with 14 bases left in between. Germline lookup yields CDR1 GTSNPN and CDR2 SVGIG (reference sequence). CDR3 sequence reads: CAWSPGGEVTEAFF. The CDR3 region has the DNA TGTGCCTGGAGTCCCGGCGGCGAGGTCACTGAAGCTTTCTTT.

This rearrangement joins TRBV29-1 to TRBJ1-1; 7 positions match TRBD1. This CDR3 comprises 13 residues. Germline values: CDR1 SQVTM, CDR2 ANQGSEA. V lost 6 bases and J lost 5; bases outside the gene matches: 9. The CDR3 region is CSVVAGGGTEAFF. The CDR3 bases are TGCAGCGTCGTGGCAGGGGGAGGTACTGAAGCTTTCTTT.

This clonotype was seen at least ten times. The rearrangement joins TRBV10-3 to TRBJ2-1, with D possibly TRBD2 on 5 matching bases. The CDR3 runs to 12 residues. Germline V lookup: CDR1 ENHRY, CDR2 SYGVKD. V dropped 5 bases and J dropped 12 bases, with 14 bases sitting between them. The CDR3 region is CAISPGNAVQFF. Written as DNA, the CDR3 is TGTGCCATCAGTCCCGGGAACGCGGTGCAGTTCTTC.

This clonotype has a handful of counts. V is TRBV24-1 and J is TRBJ2-3; tentatively, D is TRBD1 (6 bases). Germline V CDR1 and CDR2: KGHDR, SFDVKD. V was clipped by 4 bases and J by 6 bases, with 13 bases between them. CDR3 length: 14 amino acids. CDR3 coding DNA: TGTGCCACCAGTGAACAGGGTTCCGGGGATACGCAGTATTTT. Translated: CATSEQGSGDTQYF.

This clonotype has at least ten counts. The rearrangement links TRBV11-3 to TRBJ2-7; 13 bases map to TRBD2. The V segment lost 3 bases and the J segment 0 bases; nucleotides outside the gene matches: 5. The CDR3 runs 17 residues. Germline V gene sequence: CDR1 SGHNT, CDR2 YENEEA. The CDR3 coding sequence is TGTGCCAGCAGCTTTCGGACTAGCGGGGGTAGCTCCTACGAGCAGTACTTC. Encoded protein: CASSFRTSGGSSYEQYF. Full variable domain (missing parts from reference TRBV11-3 and TRBJ2-7): EAGVVQSPRYKIIEKKQPVAFWCNPISGHNTLYWYLQNLGQGPELLIRYENEEAVDDSQLPKDRFSAERLKGVDSTLKIQPAELGDSAVYLCASSFRTSGGSSYEQYFGPGTRLTVT.

The chain links TRBV7-9 to TRBJ2-7; the D gene is possibly TRBD2 (5 bases). Germline CDR1 SEHNR, CDR2 FQNEAQ (reference sequence). CDR3 size: 14 residues. Trimming removed 3 bases at V and 4 bases at J, with 13 bases between. CDR3 in amino acids: CASSFPGKGYEQYF. The DNA of the CDR3 is TGTGCCAGCAGCTTCCCGGGAAAGGGTTACGAGCAGTACTTC.

V gene TRBV6-2 or TRBV6-3 combines with J gene TRBJ2-1, with TRBD1 identical over 11 bases. CDR1 is MNHEY and CDR2 is SVGEGT in the germline V gene. The junction had 11 bases not matched to a gene; V was cut back by 2 bases and J by 8 bases. The CDR3 sequence is 17 residues long. For the CDR3, the DNA is TGTGCCAGCAGTTACCCCCCCGGACAGGGGGCGGGGGATGAGCAGTTCTTC. Protein sequence: CASSYPPGQGAGDEQFF.

This clonotype occurred many times. The chain employs TRBV4-1 and TRBJ2-7; 9 bases line up with TRBD2. The CDR3 length is 15 residues. With V trimmed by 1 base and J by 4 bases, 5 bases remained unmatched. Per germline, CDR1 MGHRA and CDR2 YSYEKL. CDR3 in DNA: TGCGCCAGCAGCCAAGCGAGCGGGAGGAGGTACGAGCAGTACTTC. This translates into CASSQASGRRYEQYF.

The V and J genes are TRBV27 and TRBJ2-3; perhaps TRBD2 as D (6 bases). The V and J ends lost 5 bases and 4 bases respectively, with 13 bases between them. This CDR3 comprises 14 residues. The germline V gene has CDR1 MNHEY and CDR2 SMNVEV (reference sequence). The CDR3 loop is CASSEGAGPDTQYF. The CDR3 nucleotides read TGTGCCAGCAGTGAAGGCGCGGGGCCAGATACGCAGTATTTT.

With respect to this clonotype: This may be a read error: a much more frequent sequence differs by one nucleotide. This rearrangement joins TRBV6-1 to TRBJ1-1; perhaps TRBD1 as D (6 bases). The CDR3 is made up of 14 amino acids. CDR1 and CDR2 (germline): MNHNS, SASEGT. The CDR3 reads CVSSEEGGNTEAFF. In DNA, the CDR3 is TGTGTCAGCAGTGAAGAGGGGGGGAACACTGAAGCTTTCTTT.

Only a few counts were recorded for this clonotype. The rearrangement links TRBV5-1 to TRBJ2-2, with no clear D. V lost 7 bases, J lost 6 bases, and 13 bases lay in between. CDR3 length: 13 amino acids. In germline, CDR1 is SGHRS, CDR2 YFSETQ. CDR3 DNA sequence: TGCGCCAGCCACTCCAAGCTCTCCGGGGAGCTGTTTTTT. It translates to CASHSKLSGELFF. Full variable domain (missing parts from reference TRBV5-1 and TRBJ2-2): KAGVTQTPRYLIKTRGQQVTLSCSPISGHRSVSWYQQTPGQGLQFLFEYFSETQRNKGNFPGRFSGRQFSNSRSEMNVSTLELGDSALYLCASHSKLSGELFFGEGSRLTVL.

This clonotype was seen a handful of times. V usage is TRBV9 and J usage is TRBJ2-6; 7 bases line up with TRBD1. The V and J ends lost 3 bases and 4 bases, in that order; junction bases with no gene match: 7. This CDR3 is 16 amino acids long. CDR1 is SGDLS, CDR2 YYNGEE, per germline. The CDR3 reads CASSADRVMGANVLTF. In DNA form, the CDR3 reads TGTGCCAGCAGCGCCGACAGGGTCATGGGGGCCAACGTCCTGACTTTC.

V gene TRBV5-1 combines with J gene TRBJ1-2, with D uncertain. The V end was cut by 6 bases, the J end by 8 bases, with 20 bases between. The V gene's germline CDR1 is SGHRS and CDR2 YFSETQ. The CDR3 runs 14 residues. CDR3 nucleotide sequence: TGCGCCAGCACCAAATCCCCCGGGGTAGCCGGCTACACCTTC. It is translated as CASTKSPGVAGYTF.

This clonotype was observed at least ten times. The gene calls are TRBV5-1 and TRBJ2-3; D gene ambiguous. The CDR3 is 14 amino acids. Looked up from germline, CDR1 is SGHRS and CDR2 is YFSETQ. V dropped 0 bases and J dropped 6 bases, with 11 bases sitting between them. CDR3 DNA: TGCGCCAGCAGCTTGGACTGGGGTTCGGATACGCAGTATTTT. Amino acids: CASSLDWGSDTQYF.

This clonotype was seen a few times. This sequence joins TRBV6-2 or TRBV6-3 and TRBJ2-1; D possibly uses TRBD1 or TRBD2 (6 bases each). V dropped 9 bases and J dropped 0 bases, with 18 bases sitting between them. The V gene's germline CDR1 is MNHEY and CDR2 SVGEGT. The CDR3 is 16 residues long. The CDR3 loop is CASHSRGANSYNEQFF. The CDR3 nucleotides are TGTGCCAGTCACTCAAGGGGGGCGAACTCCTACAATGAGCAGTTCTTC.

This sequence joins TRBV6-1 and TRBJ2-3; D assignment may be TRBD1 or TRBD2 (6 bases each). V lost 8 bases and J lost 4, with 16 bases in between. The V gene's germline CDR1 is MNHNS and CDR2 SASEGT. CDR3 length: 14 amino acids. This CDR3 is CASRGGIGADTQYF. The CDR3 nucleotides are TGTGCCAGCCGAGGGGGGATTGGTGCAGATACGCAGTATTTT.

This clonotype was recorded at least ten times. V is TRBV28 and J is TRBJ2-7; 10 nucleotides align to TRBD1. V trimming: 3 bases; J trimming: 3 bases; junction bases outside the gene matches: 5. The V gene's germline CDR1 is MDHEN and CDR2 SYDVKM. CDR3 length equals 15 residues. CDR3 coding DNA: TGTGCCAGCAGTTTTGGGACAGGGGCCGGCTACGAGCAGTACTTC. Amino acid sequence: CASSFGTGAGYEQYF.